These T cell receptor beta chains were read from a single sample in a study of blood T cell repertoires in COVID-19. TCRdb's copy holds only in-frame clones and misses some; the assay was immunoSEQ multiplex PCR. The sample holds about 250,000 clones, more than 65% seen once. Sequenced sample: peripheral blood. Every receptor here comes from a woman older than 75 with acute or convalescent COVID-19. Each CDR3 is given with its conserved first and last residue. Each record gives: D gene, clone size, J gene, V gene, CDR3 protein, CDR3 DNA. A D gene is named only where the DNA matches it firmly. Size is stated for part of the rows, as once, few or many counts, or as a class when the clone is expanded.

>-|-|TRBJ1-5|TRBV28
CASSPLKWSQQPQHF
TGTGCCAGCAGTCCACTTAAGTGGAGCCAACAGCCCCAGCATTTT
>TRBD1|-|TRBJ1-4|TRBV9
CASSVDRGNEKLFF
TGTGCCAGCAGCGTTGACAGGGGAAATGAAAAACTGTTTTTT
>TRBD1|-|TRBJ2-5|TRBV11-2
CASSSARTGQETQYF
TGTGCCAGCAGCTCCGCCCGGACAGGCCAAGAGACCCAGTACTTC
>-|-|TRBJ1-3|TRBV5-1
CASSFAGVSGNTIYF
TGCGCCAGCAGCTTCGCAGGGGTCTCTGGAAACACCATATATTTT
>TRBD1|-|TRBJ1-5|TRBV5-1
CASSLGTGGSNQPQHF
TGCGCCAGCAGCTTGGGAACAGGGGGTAGCAATCAGCCCCAGCATTTT
>TRBD1|-|TRBJ2-7|TRBV5-1
CASSAHRGTSYEQYF
TGCGCCAGCAGCGCCCACAGGGGAACCTCCTACGAGCAGTACTTC
>TRBD1|-|TRBJ2-7|TRBV12-3/TRBV12-4
CASSLGQGDEQYF
TGTGCCAGCAGTCTCGGACAGGGTGACGAGCAGTACTTC
>-|-|TRBJ1-2|TRBV24-1
CATRGQDYGYTF
TGTGCCACCAGGGGGCAGGACTATGGCTACACCTTC
>-|-|TRBJ1-3|TRBV7-8
CASSLPLLTSGNTIYF
TGTGCCAGCAGCTTACCCTTACTCACCTCTGGAAACACCATATATTTT
>TRBD1|few|TRBJ2-1|TRBV11-3
CASSKGTGARNEQFF
TGTGCCAGCAGCAAAGGGACAGGGGCGAGGAATGAGCAGTTCTTC
>-|few|TRBJ1-1|TRBV3-1/TRBV3-2
CASSLSRRTEAFF
TGTGCCAGCAGCCTGTCCCGGAGGACTGAAGCTTTCTTT
>TRBD2|-|TRBJ2-1|TRBV7-9
CASRGLAGVEEQFF
TGTGCCAGCAGGGGACTAGCGGGGGTAGAGGAGCAGTTCTTC
>TRBD1|-|TRBJ1-4|TRBV6-5
CASRRTGNNEKLFF
TGTGCCAGCAGAAGGACAGGAAACAATGAAAAACTGTTTTTT
>-|-|TRBJ2-3|TRBV6-5
CASRRTVSTDTQYF
TGTGCCAGCAGAAGGACTGTGAGCACAGATACGCAGTATTTT
>TRBD1|-|TRBJ1-2|TRBV28
CASSSGQAIYGYTF
TGTGCCAGCAGTTCGGGACAGGCAATCTATGGCTACACCTTC
>TRBD1|-|TRBJ2-3|TRBV2
CASSRQGTTDTQYF
TGTGCCAGCAGTCGACAGGGGACCACAGATACGCAGTATTTT